The clone carrying this T cell receptor (beta chain) occurred once. The data belong to a study of blood T cell repertoires in COVID-19. Study as a whole: Italy, Spain and the United States were the sources of the convalescent and acute COVID-19 samples. From T cells, B-cell-depleted T cells, or PBMCs came the material, which was cDNA or gDNA.

The ends were cut back, 5 bases at V and 5 bases at J, with 13 bases in the middle. In germline, CDR1 is MDHEN, CDR2 SYDVKM. The CDR3 runs 13 residues. Everyone who took part was roughly 18 to 89 years old, and they came from 24 US areas. Only in-frame clones appear in the TCRdb table, and some are missing; sequencing was by immunoSEQ multiplex PCR. Altogether a few hundred thousand clones are present, approximately 90% being singletons, with the ten largest covering 1.2%. Sequenced input: PBMCs or T cells enriched from blood (not recorded which). This clonotype originated in a woman aged 18-30 years who had recovered from COVID-19. This chain uses TRBV28 with TRBJ2-7, with D maybe TRBD1 (6 bases). The CDR3 region is CASSIYRVNEQYF. The CDR3 bases are TGTGCCAGCAGTATTTACAGGGTAAACGAGCAGTACTTC.